One sample yielded the 9 T cell receptor beta chains listed below, sequenced in a study of beta chain features in type 1 diabetes. Antigens for these TCRs are unknown. The study's findings and limits: Patients with Type 1 diabetes showed moderately but significantly shorter TCRB CDR3s in all four CD4+ subsets.

Since all of the isolated RNA was reverse transcribed, expressed TCRB transcripts were what got sequenced. Produced via immunoSEQ multiplex PCR; TCRdb's table is partial and in-frame only. The table includes 630,000 or so clones, around an eighth detected once. Material for sequencing was naive CD4+ T cells from blood. The receptors stem from a man between 18 and 29 years old with type 1 diabetes.

The CDR3 region has the DNA TGTGCCAGCAGTGATCGACTAGCGGAGAATGAGCAGTTCTTC. Encoded protein: CASSDRLAENEQFF. The chain uses TRBV25-1 and TRBJ2-1; 9 bases line up with TRBD2. The V gene's germline CDR1 is MGHDK and CDR2 SYGVNS. The CDR3 totals 14 residues. Trimming removed 3 bases from V and 7 bases from J; junction bases left unmatched: 4.

In DNA, the CDR3 is TGTGCCAGCACCGAAGCGGGAGTTCAGACCCAGTACTTC. Protein sequence: CASTEAGVQTQYF. The rearrangement uses TRBV13 and TRBJ2-5, with 8 nucleotides matching TRBD2. Trimming cost V 7 bases and J 6 bases; bases outside gene matches: 7. There are 13 residues in the CDR3. CDR1 is PRHDT and CDR2 is FYEKMQ in the germline V gene (reference sequence). Together with reference TRBV13 and TRBJ2-5, the CDR3 gives the full variable domain: AAGVIQSPRHLIKEKRETATLKCYPIPRHDTVYWYQQGPGQDPQFLISFYEKMQSDKGSIPDRFSAQQFSDYHSELNMSSLELGDSALYFCASTEAGVQTQYFGPGTRLLVL.

In its sample, this clone was seen a few times. The V gene is TRBV10-3, the J gene TRBJ2-1, with 9 nucleotides matching TRBD1. The CDR3 totals 12 residues. The V segment lost 10 bases and the J segment 5 bases; nucleotides outside the gene matches: 3. Germline CDR1 is ENHRY and CDR2 is SYGVKD. CDR3 amino acids: CASGQGNNEQFF. The CDR3 DNA follows: TGTGCCAGTGGACAGGGGAACAATGAGCAGTTCTTC.

The chain links TRBV29-1 to TRBJ2-7; 7 bases fit TRBD1. J was trimmed by 0 bases and V by 4 bases; bases with no gene match: 6. Germline values: CDR1 SQVTM, CDR2 ANQGSEA. The CDR3 extends over 14 amino acids. Here the CDR3 reads CSVARQGHSYEQYF. DNA for the CDR3: TGCAGCGTTGCGAGACAGGGCCACTCCTACGAGCAGTACTTC.

This clone has a handful of counts. The chain recombines TRBV5-5 with TRBJ2-5; D may be TRBD1 (6 bases). Germline V CDR1 and CDR2: SGHKS, YYEKEE (reference sequence). The CDR3 is 16 amino acids. Trimming left V 1 base short and J 5 bases short, with 18 bases between. The CDR3, as DNA: TGTGCCAGCAGCTTGCCCACAGGGAACCTTTATGAGACCCAGTACTTC. Translating gives CASSLPTGNLYETQYF.

The rearrangement links TRBV5-1 to TRBJ2-5; D not resolved. The CDR3 sequence is 17 residues long. Trimming took 4 bases from V and 2 from J, leaving 21 bases between them. Looked up from germline, CDR1 is SGHRS and CDR2 is YFSETQ. The CDR3 protein is CASSASLRLDGQETQYF. Written as DNA, the CDR3 is TGCGCCAGCAGCGCATCCCTCCGATTAGACGGGCAAGAGACCCAGTACTTC.

Regarding this clone: Other DNA sequences of this sample code for an identical CDR3. The rearrangement links TRBV20-1 to TRBJ2-7; D is unclear. Germline CDR1 is DFQATT and CDR2 is SNEGSKA (reference sequence). The CDR3 covers 11 residues. Deletions cut 5 bases from V and 4 bases from J, with 9 bases between. CDR3 sequence (DNA): TGCAGTGCTTACCGATCGTACGAGCAGTACTTC. Amino acids: CSAYRSYEQYF.

About this clone itself: An end of the junction differs from the germline gene, which may be a read error. The V gene is TRBV7-7, the J gene TRBJ2-2, with TRBD1 as a possible D gene (6 bases). CDR1 is SSHAT, CDR2 FNYEAQ, per germline (reference sequence). This CDR3 is built from 17 residues. Written as DNA, the CDR3 is TGTGCTAGCAGCTCGACACTCACAGGGAGCAACACCGGGGAGCTGTTTTTT. Its protein product is CASSSTLTGSNTGELFF.

This chain's CDR3 is CASSFGPNTEAFF. In DNA form, the CDR3 reads TGTGCCAGCAGCTTTGGCCCCAACACTGAAGCTTTCTTT. V and J are TRBV7-9 and TRBJ1-1; D is unclear. The CDR3 runs 13 residues. V was clipped by 3 bases and J by 2 bases, with 7 bases between them. Germline CDR1 and CDR2: SEHNR and FQNEAQ (reference sequence).